Listed below are T cell receptor beta chains from one sample, sequenced in a study of blood T cell repertoires in COVID-19. Sequencing used immunoSEQ multiplex PCR; TCRdb keeps in-frame clones, though not all of them. The sample holds some 290,000 clones; less than 90% are singletons and the top ten take about 4.6%. Sequenced input: peripheral blood. Receptors were obtained from a man in his 60s who had recovered from COVID-19. Both conserved end residues are part of each CDR3. A D gene is named only where the DNA matches it firmly. Clone size is stated in some rows and not others, as once, few, many or a class when expanded.

j_gene	abundance	d_gene	v_gene	CDR3aa	CDR3nt
TRBJ1-3	-	-	TRBV6-1	CASSEWARTGNTIYF	TGTGCCAGCAGTGAATGGGCCAGGACTGGAAACACCATATATTTT
TRBJ2-1	-	TRBD2	TRBV5-1	CASSLTSGSNYEQFF	TGCGCCAGCAGCTTGACTAGCGGGTCGAACTATGAGCAGTTCTTC
TRBJ2-3	-	TRBD2	TRBV11-2	CASSLGTSGGRTDTQYF	TGTGCCAGCAGCTTAGGTACTAGCGGGGGGCGCACAGATACGCAGTATTTT
TRBJ2-1	-	-	TRBV6-1	CASSEGAVSSYNEQFF	TGTGCCAGCAGTGAAGGGGCAGTGAGCTCCTACAATGAGCAGTTCTTC
TRBJ1-4	-	TRBD1	TRBV30	CAWGDRAPQKLFF	TGTGCCTGGGGGGACAGGGCCCCTCAAAAACTGTTTTTT
TRBJ2-4	once	-	TRBV28	CASETRLAKNIQYF	TGTGCCAGCGAGACTCGATTAGCCAAAAACATTCAGTACTTC
TRBJ1-5	-	-	TRBV27	CASSPQGYNQPQHF	TGTGCCAGCAGTCCGCAGGGATACAATCAGCCCCAGCATTTT
TRBJ2-5	-	TRBD2	TRBV7-6	CASSPRPLTSRQETQYF	TGTGCCAGCAGCCCTCGGCCACTGACTAGCCGCCAAGAGACCCAGTACTTC
TRBJ1-5	-	-	TRBV28	CASNVGVNPQHF	TGTGCCAGCAACGTAGGGGTCAATCCCCAGCATTTT
TRBJ1-3	-	-	TRBV6-5	CASSFSIQGTGNTIYF	TGTGCCAGCAGTTTTTCAATACAGGGCACTGGAAACACCATATATTTT
TRBJ1-5	-	-	TRBV28	CASKGSRDNQPQHF	TGTGCCTCCAAAGGGTCCAGGGATAATCAGCCCCAGCATTTT
TRBJ1-2	-	-	TRBV18	CASSPGIGEGYTF	TGTGCCAGCTCACCCGGTATCGGGGAAGGCTACACCTTC
TRBJ1-4	-	-	TRBV18	CASSPGGDEKLFF	TGTGCCAGCTCACCAGGGGGCGATGAAAAACTGTTTTTT
TRBJ2-1	-	TRBD2	TRBV5-5	CASNDFPLADYNEQFF	TGTGCCAGCAACGACTTCCCCCTAGCGGACTACAATGAGCAGTTCTTC
TRBJ2-1	-	-	TRBV7-3	CASSLGTGPYNEQFF	TGTGCCAGCAGCTTAGGCACAGGGCCCTACAATGAGCAGTTCTTC
TRBJ1-6	-	-	TRBV13	CASSFLQAENSPLHF	TGTGCCAGCAGCTTTTTACAGGCGGAAAATTCACCCCTCCACTTT
TRBJ2-3	-	TRBD1	TRBV28	CASSPPGQYTDTQYF	TGTGCCAGCAGTCCACCGGGACAGTACACAGATACGCAGTATTTT
TRBJ1-1	-	-	TRBV12-3/TRBV12-4	CASSLNSGTEAFF	TGTGCCAGCAGTTTAAACAGTGGGACTGAAGCTTTCTTT
TRBJ2-1	-	TRBD1	TRBV2	CASSPGTGSYNEQFF	TGTGCCAGCAGTCCCGGGACAGGGTCCTACAATGAGCAGTTCTTC
TRBJ2-5	-	TRBD1	TRBV5-6	CASGEVGRDSGYF	TGTGCCAGCGGAGAGGTCGGTAGGGACAGTGGGTACTTC
TRBJ1-5	-	-	TRBV18	CASSPLENQPQHF	TGTGCCAGCTCACCACTAGAGAATCAGCCCCAGCATTTT
TRBJ1-1	-	TRBD1	TRBV28	CASSRRAAGGTEAFF	TGTGCCAGCAGTCGCCGCGCCGCAGGGGGCACTGAAGCTTTCTTT
TRBJ2-5	-	TRBD2	TRBV5-1	CASSLAIRAGVQETQYF	TGCGCCAGCAGCTTGGCCATTAGAGCGGGGGTCCAAGAGACCCAGTACTTC
TRBJ2-7	once	-	TRBV7-6	CASSLDRLSSYEQYF	TGTGCCAGCAGCTTAGATCGGTTGAGCTCCTACGAGCAGTACTTC
TRBJ2-3	-	TRBD1	TRBV3-1/TRBV3-2	CASSPRTGTGKTDTQYF	TGTGCCAGCAGCCCAAGGACCGGGACAGGGAAGACAGATACGCAGTATTTT
TRBJ2-2	-	-	TRBV6-5	CASSELVRTGELFF	TGTGCCAGCAGCGAGCTAGTGCGTACCGGGGAGCTGTTTTTT
TRBJ1-1	few	-	TRBV5-6	CASSLEGKSRLNTEAFF	TGTGCCAGCAGCTTGGAGGGGAAGTCCCGCTTGAACACTGAAGCTTTCTTT
TRBJ2-7	-	-	TRBV1	CTSSQVGFASGSNEQYF	-
TRBJ1-1	-	-	TRBV9	CASSVDQRWAEAFF	TGTGCCAGCAGCGTAGACCAGCGGTGGGCTGAAGCTTTCTTT
TRBJ1-6	-	-	TRBV6-2/TRBV6-3	CASSYRTMSPLHF	TGTGCCAGCAGTTACCGTACTATGTCACCCCTCCACTTT
TRBJ2-7	-	-	TRBV7-9	CASSLAFQDYEQYF	TGTGCCAGCAGCTTAGCGTTCCAGGACTACGAGCAGTACTTC
TRBJ1-6	-	-	TRBV19	CASSILQTGKLGSPLHF	TGTGCCAGTAGTATCCTTCAAACAGGGAAATTGGGCTCACCCCTCCACTTT
TRBJ2-2	-	TRBD1	TRBV5-6	CASSFGDRGHTGELFF	TGTGCCAGCAGCTTCGGGGACAGGGGACACACCGGGGAGCTGTTTTTT
TRBJ2-1	-	-	TRBV6-5	CASSYQGKRPYNEQFF	TGTGCCAGCAGTTACCAGGGTAAGCGCCCCTACAATGAGCAGTTCTTC
TRBJ1-6	once	-	TRBV21-1	CASSKMGSDSPLHF	TGTGCCAGCAGCAAAATGGGGAGCGATTCACCCCTCCACTTT
TRBJ2-2	few	TRBD1	TRBV29-1	CSVMTGGTGELFF	TGCAGCGTTATGACAGGGGGGACCGGGGAGCTGTTTTTT
TRBJ2-3	-	TRBD2	TRBV2	CASSATSGADTQYF	TGTGCCAGCAGTGCGACTAGCGGGGCAGATACGCAGTATTTT
TRBJ2-1	-	TRBD1	TRBV5-8	CASSPGDRHNEQFF	TGTGCCAGCAGCCCCGGGGACAGACACAATGAGCAGTTCTTC
TRBJ2-2	once	-	TRBV7-8	CASSFHKQGNTGELFF	TGTGCCAGCAGCTTCCACAAACAGGGGAACACCGGGGAGCTGTTTTTT
TRBJ1-5	-	-	TRBV4-1	CASSQSRLQPQHF	TGCGCCAGCAGCCAAAGCAGGCTTCAGCCCCAGCATTTT
TRBJ2-1	-	TRBD2	TRBV6-5	CASRNLAGVNNEQFF	TGTGCCAGCCGAAACTTAGCGGGAGTTAACAATGAGCAGTTCTTC
TRBJ2-2	-	TRBD1	TRBV2	CASSADRGAGELFF	TGTGCCAGCAGCGCTGACAGGGGCGCCGGGGAGCTGTTTTTT
TRBJ2-7	-	TRBD2	TRBV11-2	CASSLVVLAGGHEQYF	TGTGCCAGCAGCTTAGTAGTCTTAGCGGGGGGGCACGAGCAGTACTTC
TRBJ1-2	-	-	TRBV7-8	CASSSSPVPNYGYTF	TGTGCCAGCAGCTCCTCCCCAGTCCCTAACTATGGCTACACCTTC
TRBJ2-7	few	-	TRBV7-2	CASSLSRGVGPEGEQYF	TGTGCCAGCAGCTTATCCCGGGGTGTCGGACCGGAGGGCGAGCAGTACTTC
TRBJ2-2	-	-	TRBV6-5	CASSTTGIRAGELFF	TGTGCCAGCAGTACAACAGGGATTCGGGCCGGGGAGCTGTTTTTT
TRBJ2-2	once	-	TRBV19	CARLDTGELFF	TGTGCCAGACTGGACACCGGGGAGCTGTTTTTT
TRBJ2-5	-	-	TRBV2	CASIGASAQETQYF	TGTGCCAGCATAGGGGCTAGCGCACAAGAGACCCAGTACTTC
TRBJ1-4	-	TRBD1	TRBV28	CASSSGGRNEKLFF	TGTGCCAGCAGCTCAGGGGGCCGAAATGAAAAACTGTTTTTT
TRBJ2-5	-	-	TRBV14	CASSQNLAEPYQETQYF	TGTGCCAGCAGCCAGAACTTAGCGGAGCCGTACCAAGAGACCCAGTACTTC